This TCR beta chain was recorded in a study of CDR3 diversity in severe acne. A single record per CDR3 protein comes from TCRdb applying MiXCR to the PCR reads. The top ten clones hold under 15% of a sample with over 85,000 distinct CDR3 sequences, 51% of them seen once. The source of this sequence is a male donor with acne. The sequencing sample was made of blood.

The CDR3 loop is CASSPGDPYEQYF. The CDR3 DNA reads TGTGCCAGCAGCCCTGGGGACCCCTACGAGCAGTACTTC. The chain combines TRBV9 with TRBJ2-7, with D tentatively TRBD1 or TRBD2 (5 bases each). This CDR3 contains 13 residues. V was trimmed by 4 bases and J by 2 bases, leaving 10 bases between them. Per germline, CDR1 SGDLS and CDR2 YYNGEE.